Shown below are 12 T cell receptor beta chains from a single sample sequenced in a study of PD-1 blockade in classical Hodgkin lymphoma. Measured with immunoSEQ multiplex PCR; TCRdb has only the in-frame clones, and not every one. The sample lists over 35,000 clones; 70% to 90% were seen once. Patients all relapsed after autologous stem cell transplantation, and there was variation in brentuximab vedotin exposure. The input for sequencing was peripheral blood mononuclear cells (PBMCs), taken before the second cycle of nivolumab. Receptors were obtained from a human donor with classical Hodgkin lymphoma.

The chain uses TRBV5-1 and TRBJ2-7, with a weak D call TRBD1 (6 bases). The CDR3 contains 14 residues. The V end lost 1 base, the J end lost 5 bases, and 13 bases lay between the germline ends. The germline CDR1 and CDR2 sequences are SGHRS and YFSETQ. In DNA form, the CDR3 reads TGCGCCAGCAGCTTGAAGGCAGGGGACAACGAGCAGTACTTC. Translating gives CASSLKAGDNEQYF. The variable domain in full, completed from reference TRBV5-1 and TRBJ2-7, reads KAGVTQTPRYLIKTRGQQVTLSCSPISGHRSVSWYQQTPGQGLQFLFEYFSETQRNKGNFPGRFSGRQFSNSRSEMNVSTLELGDSALYLCASSLKAGDNEQYFGPGTRLTVT.

The CDR3 sequence is CASSQTSGTGERAGANVLTF. The CDR3 coding sequence is TGTGCCAGCAGCCAAACCTCCGGGACAGGGGAAAGGGCTGGGGCCAACGTCCTGACTTTC. V gene TRBV4-2 combines with J gene TRBJ2-6, with 10 bases fitting TRBD1. J gave up 2 bases and V 2 bases, and 12 bases lay outside the gene matches. Germline assignment: CDR1 LGHNA and CDR2 YNFKEQ. The CDR3 spans 20 residues.

This clone was detected only once. V gene TRBV9 combines with J gene TRBJ2-1, with 7 bases identical to TRBD1. V was clipped by 4 bases and J by 9 bases; unmatched bases: 4. The CDR3 consists of 12 residues. Germline assignment: CDR1 SGDLS and CDR2 YYNGEE. The DNA for the CDR3 is TGTGCCAGCAGCCCAGGGGGTAGTGAGCAGTTCTTC. Its protein is CASSPGGSEQFF.

This chain joins TRBV20-1 and TRBJ2-7; D is unresolved. Germline V lookup: CDR1 DFQATT, CDR2 SNEGSKA (reference sequence). This CDR3 comprises 11 residues. With 3 bases removed from V and 4 bases from J, the gap between germline ends came to 7 bases. The CDR3 spells CSASPQYEQYF. The CDR3 nucleotides read TGCAGTGCTAGTCCCCAGTACGAGCAGTACTTC.

This sequence joins TRBV11-1 and TRBJ2-1; 14 bases are shared with TRBD2. The length of the CDR3 is 15 residues. Losses at the gene ends were 5 bases for V and 6 bases for J; bases not matched to a gene: 3. Germline CDR1 SGHAT, CDR2 FQDESV (reference sequence). The DNA of the CDR3 is TGTGCCAGCAGCCCCGGACTAGCGGGAGGCAATGAGCAGTTCTTC. It codes for CASSPGLAGGNEQFF.

This clone has a handful of counts. The chain employs TRBV27 and TRBJ2-7; no clear D gene. This CDR3 has 13 amino acids. Germline V gene sequence: CDR1 MNHEY, CDR2 SMNVEV (reference sequence). V lost 5 bases, J lost 0 bases, and 8 bases lay in between. In nucleotides, the CDR3 is TGTGCCAGCAGTCCTCAAAGCTCCTACGAGCAGTACTTC. Protein sequence: CASSPQSSYEQYF.

This clone is a singleton in its sample. The V gene is TRBV7-3, the J gene TRBJ1-1, with 9 bases lining up with TRBD1. The CDR3 has 14 amino acids. Germline V lookup: CDR1 SGHTA, CDR2 FQGTGA. V lost 4 bases and J lost 3; bases outside the gene matches: 3. CDR3 amino acids: CASSSGQGHTEAFF. The CDR3 bases are TGTGCCAGCAGCTCCGGACAGGGGCACACTGAAGCTTTCTTT.

The chain has TRBV29-1 and TRBJ2-7; D not certain. CDR3 size: 12 residues. The germline gives CDR1 SQVTM, CDR2 ANQGSEA. V was pared by 0 bases and J by 3 bases, with 6 bases between. CDR3 nucleotides: TGCAGCGTTGAAGAGGGTCGCTACGAGCAGTACTTC. Its translation is CSVEEGRYEQYF.

Here the CDR3 reads CATSRRGMSNQPQHF. The CDR3 DNA sequence: TGTGCCACCAGCAGACGGGGAATGAGCAATCAGCCCCAGCATTTT. The chain is built from TRBV15 and TRBJ1-5; D ambiguous. CDR1 is LNHNV, CDR2 YYDKDF, per germline (reference sequence). The ends were cut back, 2 bases at V and 1 base at J, with 9 bases in the middle. CDR3 length: 15 amino acids.

V gene TRBV5-1 combines with J gene TRBJ2-3; possible D gene TRBD2, 5 bases. The CDR3 loop spans 15 amino acids. The V end was cut by 2 bases, the J end by 4 bases, with 14 bases between. Germline lookup yields CDR1 SGHRS and CDR2 YFSETQ. CDR3 sequence reads: CASSFFSPGADTQYF. CDR3 nucleotides: TGCGCCAGCAGCTTCTTTAGTCCCGGGGCAGATACGCAGTATTTT.

This clone was observed a single time. The chain has TRBV7-8 and TRBJ2-2; no reliable D call. The germline V gene encodes CDR1 SGHVS and CDR2 FQNEAQ. V was pared by 3 bases and J by 5 bases, with 10 bases between. The CDR3 sequence is 14 residues long. The CDR3: CASSFVAQTGELFF. The CDR3 DNA reads as TGTGCCAGCAGCTTTGTTGCCCAGACCGGGGAGCTGTTTTTT.

The V call is TRBV6-5, the J call TRBJ2-7; tentative D call: TRBD1 (5 bases). Germline loops: CDR1 MNHEY, CDR2 SVGAGI. Deletions cut 3 bases from V and 1 base from J, with 7 bases between. This CDR3 is built from 13 residues. The CDR3 loop reads CASSYDSSYEQYF. CDR3 DNA: TGTGCCAGCAGTTATGACAGTTCCTACGAGCAGTACTTC.